This TCR beta chain was recovered during a study of Ad26.COV2.S vaccination and SARS-CoV-2 variants. Study summary: Once, or twice with 56 days between doses, Ad26.COV2.S was given intramuscularly.

The method was immunoSEQ multiplex PCR; TCRdb's version includes in-frame clones alone and lacks a portion of them. The sample records approximately 410,000 clones, around 87% being singletons. General study points: Possibly, TCR breadth and depth analyses underestimated total T cell responses. Vaccine and placebo recipients had similar non-spike TCR breadth.

Treatment meaning: over 15 received Ad26.COV2.S at low or high dose, single or two shots; about five received placebo; per-sample allocation not given. After the first vaccine or placebo injection, samples were drawn on day 63. V lost 7 bases and J 4 bases, leaving 10 bases between the germline ends. This CDR3 is 11 amino acids long. Germline V lookup: CDR1 DFQATT, CDR2 SNEGSKA (reference sequence). As concerns this clone: Its antigen remains unknown.

This clonotype was obtained from a person aged 18-60 years who received the Ad26.COV2.S COVID-19 vaccine or a placebo. The chain links TRBV20-1 to TRBJ2-5; D gene ambiguous. This specimen was peripheral blood, taken in a trial of Ad26.COV2.S vaccine versus placebo. For the CDR3, the DNA is TGCAGTGGCGAACCTCGAGAGACCCAGTACTTC. This encodes CSGEPRETQYF.